The 5 T cell receptor beta chains reported below all come from one sample, sequenced in a study of T cell clonality in common variable immunodeficiency. Here immunoSEQ multiplex PCR was the method, and the copy in TCRdb shows in-frame clones only, minus some. The sample presents approximately 81,000 clones, none singletons. Sequencing was performed on peripheral blood mononuclear cells. The source of these receptors is a person aged 18 to 75 in good health.

This clone has a count of ten or more. The CDR3 end is not reached by the read, which stops 3 residues before it; the germline J gene fills it in. This sequence joins TRBV7-3 and TRBJ1-2, with 8 bases that match TRBD1. Germline CDR1 SGHTA, CDR2 FQGTGA. The CDR3 is made up of 13 amino acids. V lost 5 bases and J lost 5; bases outside the gene matches: 4. CDR3 bases read: TGTGCCAGCAGCGCGACAGGGGAGTATGGC. Protein sequence: CASSATGEYG. The full CDR3 is CASSATGEYGYTF.

The table lists this clone with many counts. The part of the CDR3 DNA that was read is TGTGCCAGCAGCTTAAGCGGGAGGGAATACAATGAG. It encodes CASSLSGREYNE. In full, the CDR3 is CASSLSGREYNEQFF. The chain has TRBV7-2 and TRBJ2-1, with TRBD2 identical over 10 bases. The read terminates 3 residues before the CDR3 end, so the remaining end is supplied by the germline J gene. The CDR3 has 15 amino acids. With 2 bases clipped from V and 4 bases from J, the junction kept 2 bases outside the gene matches. Germline lookup yields CDR1 SGHTA and CDR2 FQGNSA.

This clone was seen many times. The CDR3 end falls 3 residues outside the read, so it is completed with the germline J gene. J is TRBJ2-3 and V is TRBV5-1, with 10 bases that match TRBD2. CDR1 is SGHRS and CDR2 is YFSETQ in the germline V gene. CDR3 length: 16 amino acids. Losses at the gene ends were 2 bases for V and 6 bases for J; bases not matched to a gene: 9. CDR3 bases read: TGCGCCAGCAGCTTTGATGGGACTAGCGCGGCGGATACG. This translates into CASSFDGTSAADT. The full-length CDR3 reads as CASSFDGTSAADTQYF.

This clone occurred a few times. The CDR3 end lies 3 residues beyond the end of the read and is filled in from the germline J gene. The chain combines TRBV19 with TRBJ1-5; D is possibly TRBD1 (5 bases). The CDR3 sequence is 14 residues long. Germline CDR1 is LNHDA and CDR2 is SQIVND (reference sequence). V lost 7 bases and J lost 4, with 14 bases in between. CDR3 in amino acids: CASMFAQGNQPQHF. The DNA read from the CDR3 is TGTGCCAGTATGTTTGCTCAGGGTAATCAGCCC.

In this sample, this clone turned up many times. Read data end 3 residues before the CDR3 end; the end is taken from the germline J gene. V gene TRBV28 combines with J gene TRBJ2-1; TRBD2 matches at 11 bases. CDR3 length: 17 amino acids. Germline-derived CDR1 and CDR2 are MDHEN and SYDVKM. J lost 7 bases, V lost 4 bases, and 12 bases had no gene match. This chain's CDR3 is CASSYPSSGRMRNEQFF. CDR3 bases read: TGTGCCAGCAGTTACCCCTCTAGCGGGAGGATGAGAAATGAG.